This record looks at one TCR beta chain sequence and its context. This CDR3 is 15 amino acids long. CDR1 and CDR2 from the germline V gene are SGHTA and FQGNSA. The V and J ends lost 1 base and 2 bases respectively, with 12 bases between them. This specimen belongs to a study of control samples from healthy donors and cancer patients. Sequenced by immunoSEQ multiplex PCR; TCRdb stores in-frame clones only, minus some. The sample includes 40,000 to 60,000 clones, approximately 90% of them seen just once. The chain links TRBV7-2 to TRBJ2-7; tentatively, D is TRBD1 (6 bases). The sequenced sample was PBMCs. This TCR was sampled from a man aged 55 to 70 with head and neck cancer. The CDR3 sequence is CASSLVGGQTYEQYF. In nucleotides, the CDR3 is TGTGCCAGCAGCTTAGTAGGCGGACAGACCTACGAGCAGTACTTC.